A selection of T cell receptor beta chains follows, all from one sample in a study of shared clonotypes between healthy human individuals. Only in-frame clones appear in the TCRdb table, and some are missing; sequencing was by immunoSEQ multiplex PCR. The sample shows roughly 2.5 million clones, around nine tenths of them seen only once. Sequenced sample: naive CD4+ T cells sorted from blood. The receptors here all came from a man between 18 and 29 years old in good health. CDR3s leave out the opening cysteine and the closing phenylalanine or tryptophan. D genes are given only for firm matches.

j_call,d_call,v_call,cdr3_aa
TRBJ2-7,TRBD2,TRBV11-2,ASSLAGGTYEQY
TRBJ1-5,-,TRBV2,ASSAGPSIKPQH
TRBJ1-6,-,TRBV7-9,ASSRTDGSPLH
TRBJ1-1,-,TRBV18,ASSPPSGRMNTEAF
TRBJ1-2,-,TRBV6-1,ASSEADWRGGYT
TRBJ2-7,-,TRBV5-6,ASSLKGGSSEQY
TRBJ1-4,TRBD1,TRBV15,ATSRVQQGSEKLF
TRBJ1-3,-,TRBV6-1,ASREFGGSGNTIY
TRBJ2-1,TRBD2,TRBV2,ASSVGLANGYNEQF
TRBJ1-1,-,TRBV21-1,ASRRGAAAPLIEAF
TRBJ2-7,TRBD2,TRBV18,ASSPTSGSSEQY
TRBJ1-2,-,TRBV30,AWDFGGGYT
TRBJ2-1,-,TRBV5-1,ASSITENTYNEQF
TRBJ1-3,-,TRBV10-3,AISEGSGNTIY
TRBJ2-5,-,TRBV5-1,ASSPGREKETQY
TRBJ1-1,-,TRBV30,AWSVGGRLTEAF
TRBJ1-1,-,TRBV27,ASSLEPWAQLPAF
TRBJ1-6,-,TRBV6-1,ASSQGLNNSPLH